A single TCR beta chain is shown here with its context. Original data processing: By means of reference gene primer amplification, nucleated cell counts were estimated. This table comes from immunoSEQ multiplex PCR, and its TCRdb copy is limited to in-frame clones, with some not included. V and J calls and clone size are those listed in that table; D and trimming were worked out from the DNA. The sample shows around 400,000 clones, about 90% of them seen only once. There are 16 residues in the CDR3. Deletions cut 3 bases from V and 3 bases from J, with 15 bases between. The germline gives CDR1 KGHSH, CDR2 LQKENI. This specimen belongs to a study of blood T cell repertoires in COVID-19. Study at large: Samples of COVID-19 (acute and convalescent) were obtained from the United States, Italy and Spain. From T cells, B-cell-depleted T cells, or PBMCs came the material, which was cDNA or gDNA.

This rearrangement joins TRBV18 to TRBJ1-3; TRBD1 might be the D (6 bases). The clonotype was recovered from a man aged 35 to 55 with acute or convalescent COVID-19. Source material: peripheral blood. CDR3 coding DNA: TGTGCCAGCTCACCCTCTCAGGGGCAGTTTGGAAACACCATATATTTT. It encodes CASSPSQGQFGNTIYF.